These 5 T cell receptor beta chains were sequenced from one sample in a study of early T cells in non-severe SARS-CoV-2 infection. TCRdb re-analysed the 5' RACE reads in MiXCR, keeping a single row per CDR3 protein. The sample has 120,000 or so distinct CDR3 sequences, roughly 13% seen once. Specimen: whole blood, collected at baseline. The receptors shown here come from an adult who was a healthcare worker with PCR-confirmed SARS-CoV-2 infection or an uninfected control (not recorded which).

The CDR3 bases are TGTGCCAGCAGCTTAGGTGCCGGGACATTGAACACCGGGGAGCTGTTTTTT. This gives the protein CASSLGAGTLNTGELFF. This chain connects TRBV7-9 to TRBJ2-2, with D maybe TRBD1 (6 bases). The V and J ends lost 1 base and 1 base respectively, with 13 bases between them. This CDR3 contains 17 residues. Germline V CDR1 and CDR2: SEHNR, FQNEAQ (reference sequence).

In its sample, this clonotype was seen a few times. The chain has TRBV9 and TRBJ1-4; 8 positions match TRBD1. This CDR3 has 11 residues. CDR1 and CDR2 (germline): SGDLS, YYNGEE. Losses at the gene ends were 3 bases for V and 13 bases for J; bases not matched to a gene: 2. The CDR3 protein is CASSAGQGLFF. CDR3 bases: TGTGCCAGCAGCGCTGGACAGGGACTGTTTTTT.

There are many counts of this clonotype. J is TRBJ1-1 and V is TRBV7-9; no firm D call. The V gene lost 5 bases and the J gene lost 2 bases, with 9 bases spanning the gap. Germline V gives CDR1 SEHNR, CDR2 FQNEAQ (reference sequence). This CDR3 spans 13 amino acids. In DNA form, the CDR3 reads TGTGCCAGCAGCCGCAACACAAACACTGAAGCTTTCTTT. Its protein product is CASSRNTNTEAFF.

This clonotype was seen a few times. In nucleotides, the CDR3 is TGCAGCGTTGACCCTGGGGCTAGCGGACAAAACATTCAGTACTTC. Encoded protein: CSVDPGASGQNIQYF. The chain has TRBV29-1 and TRBJ2-4; 7 nucleotides match TRBD2. CDR3 length: 15 residues. The germline gives CDR1 SQVTM, CDR2 ANQGSEA. Trimming cost V 3 bases and J 5 bases; bases outside gene matches: 10.

This clonotype came up many times. The chain combines TRBV5-6 with TRBJ2-3, with D perhaps TRBD1 or TRBD2 (5 bases each). Germline V gene lookup returns CDR1 SGHDT and CDR2 YYEEEE. CDR3 length equals 15 residues. Trimming left V 5 bases short and J 1 base short, with 14 bases between. The CDR3 spells CASRTGGSRTDTQYF. The CDR3 DNA sequence: TGTGCCAGCAGAACAGGAGGCTCTCGCACAGATACGCAGTATTTT.